What follows is one T cell receptor (beta chain) and its context. Antigen unknown. This sample stems from a study of T cell responses to AZD1222 COVID-19 vaccine. Study results and caveats: Females made up more of the donors, who were largely white British, and clonal diversity may have come out too low.

This CDR3 comprises 16 residues. Germline V gene sequence: CDR1 LNHDA, CDR2 SQIVND (reference sequence). With 6 bases removed from V and 0 bases from J, the gap between germline ends came to 12 bases. TCRdb's copy holds only in-frame clones and misses some; the assay was immunoSEQ multiplex PCR. The sample has over 100,000 clones; 65% to 90% are singletons. The sample was peripheral blood, taken 28 days after the second dose of the MenACWY control vaccine. The TCR originated in an adult who received the MenACWY meningococcal vaccine as a control. The chain uses TRBV19 and TRBJ2-6; D ambiguous. The CDR3 DNA follows: TGTGCCAGTAGACCCCCGAGGAGCTCTGGGGCCAACGTCCTGACTTTC. Translation gives CASRPPRSSGANVLTF.